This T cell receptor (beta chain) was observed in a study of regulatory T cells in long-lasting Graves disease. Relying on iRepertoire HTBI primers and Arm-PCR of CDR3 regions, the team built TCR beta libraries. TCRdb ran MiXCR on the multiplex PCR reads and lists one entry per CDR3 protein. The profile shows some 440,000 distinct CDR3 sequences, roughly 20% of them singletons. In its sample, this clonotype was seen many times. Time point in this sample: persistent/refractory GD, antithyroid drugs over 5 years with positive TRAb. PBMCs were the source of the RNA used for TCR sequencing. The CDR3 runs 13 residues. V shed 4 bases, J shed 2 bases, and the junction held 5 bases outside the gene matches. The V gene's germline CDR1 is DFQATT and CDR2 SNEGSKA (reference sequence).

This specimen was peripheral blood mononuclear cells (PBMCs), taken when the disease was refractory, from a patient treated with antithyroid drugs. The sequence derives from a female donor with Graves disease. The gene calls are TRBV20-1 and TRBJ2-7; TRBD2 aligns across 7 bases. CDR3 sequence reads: CSAISGRTYEQYF. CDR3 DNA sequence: TGCAGTGCTATTAGCGGGCGTACCTACGAGCAGTACTTC.